The T cell receptor beta chain under discussion was sequenced for a study of blood T cell repertoires in COVID-19. Looked up from germline, CDR1 is MNHEY and CDR2 is SVGAGI. The CDR3 is 13 amino acids. The V and J ends lost 5 bases and 0 bases respectively, with 5 bases between them. TCRdb keeps only in-frame clones here, not all; method: immunoSEQ multiplex PCR. The sample shows about 160,000 clones, approximately 80% of them seen only once. This chain uses TRBV6-5 with TRBJ2-1; D not resolved. Sequenced sample: peripheral blood. The clonotype was recovered from a woman aged 60-70 years with acute or convalescent COVID-19. CDR3 nucleotide sequence: TGTGCCAGCAGTACTGGCTCCTACAATGAGCAGTTCTTC. Translating it yields CASSTGSYNEQFF.